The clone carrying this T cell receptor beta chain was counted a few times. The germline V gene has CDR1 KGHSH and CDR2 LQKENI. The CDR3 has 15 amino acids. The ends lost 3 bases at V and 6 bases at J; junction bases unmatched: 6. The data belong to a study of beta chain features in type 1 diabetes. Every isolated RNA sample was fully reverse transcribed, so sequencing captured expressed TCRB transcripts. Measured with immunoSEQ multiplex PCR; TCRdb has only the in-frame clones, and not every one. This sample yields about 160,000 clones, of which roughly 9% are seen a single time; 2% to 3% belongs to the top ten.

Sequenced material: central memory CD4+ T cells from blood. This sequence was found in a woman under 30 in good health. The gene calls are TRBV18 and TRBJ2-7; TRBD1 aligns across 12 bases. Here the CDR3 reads CASSPPGTGGSEQYF. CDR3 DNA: TGTGCCAGCTCACCCCCCGGGACAGGGGGCTCCGAGCAGTACTTC. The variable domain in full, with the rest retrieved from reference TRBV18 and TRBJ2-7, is NAGVMQNPRHLVRRRGQEARLRCSPMKGHSHVYWYRQLPEEGLKFMVYLQKENIIDESGMPKERFSAEFPKEGPSILRIQQVVRGDSAAYFCASSPPGTGGSEQYFGPGTRLTVT.